This T cell receptor beta chain was documented in a study of T cells in Graves' hyperthyroidism and ophthalmopathy. CDR3 size: 15 residues. V was trimmed by 5 bases and J by 1 base, leaving 14 bases between them. TCR beta CDR3 region amplification was performed from RNA transcripts. HTBI primers were the set used in a first-round RT-PCR of the TCR CDR3. From the multiplex PCR reads, TCRdb called clonotypes with MiXCR, one entry per CDR3 protein. The repertoire holds 400,000 to 550,000 distinct CDR3 sequences, roughly 24% seen once, with about 11% in the top ten. Sequenced: blood. This clonotype originated in a woman in her twenties or thirties with Graves' ophthalmopathy. The chain joins TRBV12-3 or TRBV12-4 to TRBJ1-1; D remains ambiguous. CDR3 residues: CASSRTALWNTEAFF. The CDR3 coding sequence is TGTGCCAGCAGTCGGACGGCCCTGTGGAACACTGAAGCTTTCTTT.